These 13 T cell receptor beta chains came from one sample sequenced in a study of blood T cell repertoires in acute mononucleosis. The repertoire was sequenced with immunoSEQ multiplex PCR; TCRdb's copy has only in-frame clones and lacks some. The sample carries approximately 790 clones, over 30% recorded once. Time point reported: convalescence about 6 months (5-8 months) after acute presentation (visit 7). Study observations and caveats: Public beta motifs plus an AV5-AJ31 alpha motif appeared to drive GLC-BM selection.

This sample comprised EBV GLC epitope tetramer+ CD8+ T cells sorted from PBMCs, obtained during convalescence from infectious mononucleosis. The subset here: CD8 T cells binding tetramer with EBV BMLF1 280-288 peptide (GLC-BM). The receptors shown here come from a man aged 18 to 29 with infectious mononucleosis caused by EBV.

This clone was seen more than once but under ten times. Given a far larger clone just one base away, this is likely a sequencing read error. Other DNA sequences from this sample encode an identical CDR3 as well. This rearrangement joins TRBV7-7 to TRBJ2-7; D remains unclear. The CDR3 is 15 amino acids. Germline values: CDR1 SSHAT, CDR2 FNYEAQ (reference sequence). The CDR3 region is CASSLSSVGRLEQYF. DNA for the CDR3: TGTGCTAGCAGCTTAAGTTCTGTGGGTAGACTCGAGCAGTACTTC.

To note about this clone: Because the CDR3 is missing its conserved closing phenylalanine or tryptophan, this is likely a read error. The V and J genes are TRBV27 and TRBJ2-7; D might be TRBD1 (5 bases). The CDR3 consists of 11 residues. The germline V gene encodes CDR1 MNHEY and CDR2 SMNVEV (reference sequence). CDR3 bases: TGTGCCAGCTGTTTAGGGGACGAGCAGTACTTG. Translation: CASCLGDEQYL.

This clone was counted a few times. The chain links TRBV19 to TRBJ2-7, with 7 bases identical to TRBD1. With 9 bases clipped from V and 6 bases from J, the junction kept 14 bases outside the gene matches. The germline V gene has CDR1 LNHDA and CDR2 SQIVND (reference sequence). This CDR3 region has 14 residues. CDR3 sequence (DNA): TGTGCCAGCAGTCTCCAACCGACAGGGCCCGAGCAGTACTTC. It is translated as CASSLQPTGPEQYF. Complete variable domain (other parts from reference TRBV19 and TRBJ2-7): DGGITQSPKYLFRKEGQNVTLSCEQNLNHDAMYWYRQDPGQGLRLIYYSQIVNDFQKGDIAEGYSVSREKKESFPLTVTSAQKNPTAFYLCASSLQPTGPEQYFGPGTRLTVT.

This clone was picked up a small number of times. A read error is likely here: a far larger clone is one base away. At the DNA level, this CDR3 is encoded by other sequences in the same sample as well. This sequence joins TRBV29-1 and TRBJ2-3; D is tentatively TRBD1 or TRBD2 (5 bases each). In germline, CDR1 is SQVTM, CDR2 ANQGSEA. The length of the CDR3 is 13 residues. The CDR3 spells CSVAGTRTDTQFF. As DNA, the CDR3 is TGCAGCGTTGCCGGGACCCGCACAGATACGCAGTTTTTT.

A word on this clone: With only one base between it and a far larger clone, this is likely a read error. The chain carries TRBV28 and TRBJ2-3, with 10 bases fitting TRBD1. Germline values: CDR1 MDHEN, CDR2 SYDVKM. The CDR3 contains 17 residues. The CDR3 region is CARSLRTGTGATDTQYF. The CDR3 DNA follows: TGTGCCCGCAGTTTACGGACCGGGACAGGGGCTACAGATACGCAGTATTTT.

Comment on this clone: The likely explanation is a read error, given a far larger clone one base away. V usage is TRBV29-1 and J usage is TRBJ2-3; weak D call: TRBD2 (5 bases). The V end was cut by 4 bases, the J end by 1 base, with 9 bases between. CDR3 length: 13 residues. Germline V gene sequence: CDR1 SQVTM, CDR2 ANQGSEA. CDR3 bases: TGCAGCGTTGCCGGGAACCGCACAGATACGCAGTATTTT. Translating it yields CSVAGNRTDTQYF.

Written as DNA, the CDR3 is TGTGCCAGCAGTTTAAACGGGGGCACATTTACGCAGTATTTT. It specifies CASSLNGGTFTQYF. The rearrangement joins TRBV27 to TRBJ2-3, with D possibly being TRBD1 or TRBD2 (6 bases each). The CDR3 extends over 14 amino acids. V lost 2 bases to trimming and J lost 8 bases, with 14 bases between them. Germline CDR1 reads MNHEY; CDR2 reads SMNVEV (reference sequence).

This clone has a count of ten or more. The V and J genes are TRBV7-9 and TRBJ1-1, with D unresolved. With 6 bases removed from V and 1 base from J, the gap between germline ends came to 15 bases. The CDR3 length is 15 residues. The germline V gene has CDR1 SEHNR and CDR2 FQNEAQ (reference sequence). This chain's CDR3 is CASSSAPDENTEAFF. CDR3 nucleotide sequence: TGTGCCAGCAGTTCGGCCCCCGACGAGAACACTGAAGCTTTCTTT.

Only a few counts were recorded for this clone. V and J are TRBV28 and TRBJ2-3; 9 bases line up with TRBD1. Germline V lookup: CDR1 MDHEN, CDR2 SYDVKM. This CDR3 comprises 14 residues. Unmatched junction bases numbered 5, after V lost 6 bases and J lost 4 bases. The CDR3 DNA reads TGTGCCAGCAGCGGAACAGGGGGCGCAGATACGCAGTATTTT. Translated, it gives CASSGTGGADTQYF.

Only a few counts were recorded for this clone. The junction and the germline gene differ at one end; a read error may be behind it. The same CDR3 can be traced to other DNA sequences in this sample. The V call is TRBV29-1, the J call TRBJ2-3; D is uncertain. The germline V gene encodes CDR1 SQVTM and CDR2 ANQGSEA. The CDR3 totals 13 residues. As DNA, the CDR3 is TGCAGCGTTGCCGTGACCCGCACAGATACTCAGTATTTT. It translates to CSVAVTRTDTQYF.

This clone showed up just a few times. The DNA of the CDR3 is TGTGCCAGCAGCGGAACAGGGGGCGCTGGCGAGCAGTACTTC. This sequence encodes CASSGTGGAGEQYF. The chain couples TRBV19 to TRBJ2-7; TRBD1 matches 9 bases. The CDR3 covers 14 residues. Trimming cost V 9 bases and J 6 bases; bases outside gene matches: 12. Germline CDR1 LNHDA, CDR2 SQIVND (reference sequence). The whole variable domain, remainder taken from reference TRBV19 and TRBJ2-7, is DGGITQSPKYLFRKEGQNVTLSCEQNLNHDAMYWYRQDPGQGLRLIYYSQIVNDFQKGDIAEGYSVSREKKESFPLTVTSAQKNPTAFYLCASSGTGGAGEQYFGPGTRLTVT.

This clone showed up many times. A read error is the likely source, as a far larger clone sits one nucleotide away. This same CDR3 is encoded by further DNA sequences in the sample. This rearrangement joins TRBV28 to TRBJ1-2; a possible D gene is TRBD1 (6 bases). There are 17 residues in the CDR3. CDR1 is MDHEN, CDR2 SYDVKM, per germline. V lost 6 bases and J 0 bases, leaving 20 bases between the germline ends. The CDR3: CASRAGGAGGPNYGYTF. Written as DNA, the CDR3 is TGTGCCAGCAGGGCCGGGGGCGCGGGGGGACCTAACTATGGCTACACCTTC.

The chain has TRBV6-6 and TRBJ2-7; D may be TRBD1 (5 bases). The V and J ends lost 4 bases and 5 bases respectively, with 6 bases between them. This CDR3 is built from 11 residues. CDR1 and CDR2 (germline): MNHNY, SVGAGI (reference sequence). The CDR3 nucleotides are TGTGCCAGCAGTTTAGGGGACGAGCAGTACTTC. Protein product: CASSLGDEQYF.